This T cell receptor (beta chain) was identified in a study of vaccination and CD4 T cells after COVID-19 (dated 2022 in TCRdb). Describing the broader study: SARS-CoV-2 positivity had been established in the convalescent patients by nasal swab PCR, and mild disease was recorded in nine of these patients and severe disease in one. In control cultures, a CEFX viral epitope pool was used as positive control, an HIV-1 Nef peptide pool was used as negative control, or no peptide was added. Each participant got two doses of either the Pfizer-BioNTech BNT162b2 vaccine (n=8) or the Moderna mRNA-1273 vaccine (n=2). The spike-specific CD4+ TCR repertoire was compared before and after mRNA vaccination in over nine COVID-19 convalescent patients and a few infection-naive healthy vaccine recipients. Post-COVID blood samples were collected from convalescent patients a median of approximately 100 days after diagnosis, with a range of about 30 to 161 days. In the convalescent cohort there were six males and four females, among whom were two Hispanic individuals, seven Caucasians, two Asians and one multiracial person. Post-vaccine blood samples were obtained a median of about 77 days after the second vaccine dose, with a range of roughly 13 to 250 days. Overlapping spike peptide pools from SARS-CoV-2 and from the common cold coronaviruses HCoV-NL63, HCoV-OC43 and HCoV-229E were used as culture stimuli. Three convalescent patients were sampled both early after vaccination (day 14) and late after vaccination (days 161 to 241). Paper-wide results and their limitations: Of the vaccine-specific clones in convalescent patients, 304 of 307, or nearly all, reacted only to SARS-CoV-2 spike and did not cross-react with common cold coronaviruses. The study included relatively few convalescent patients and did not analyze early timepoints after natural infection. Although the median number of SARS-CoV-2-reactive clonotypes went up from around 20 after infection to 35 to 40 after vaccination, the increase was not significant. In convalescent patients, a median 86.3% of post-vaccine SARS-CoV-2-reactive clones were detected only after vaccination, and vaccine-specific priming was suggested by this finding.

Receptor amplification or capture employed PCR. TCR sequencing of DNA from cultured CD4+ T cells used the Oncomine TCR Beta short-read assay at the Johns Hopkins FTIC core. The QIAamp micro DNA kit was used to extract genomic DNA from the cultured CD4+ T cells. Oncomine TCR Beta libraries made from cultured CD4+ T cells were pooled using unique dual indexes and sequenced on an Illumina iSeq 100. The published analysis was carried out like this. Non-productive sequences were filtered out, and CDR3s that did not start with C, did not end with F or W, or were shorter than 7 amino acids were discarded. The MANAFEST web application identified antigen-specific clonotypes by comparing peptide-stimulated wells against reference wells and other culture wells. For a clone to be called positive, the clone needed an FDR below 0.05, an odds ratio above 5, and a productive frequency above 0.1% in at least two of three replicate wells. Clonotypes that were significantly expanded in both SARS-CoV-2 spike wells and at least one common cold coronavirus spike condition were defined as cross-reactive. Levenshtein distances (stringdist) and unrooted phylogenetic trees (ape) in R version 3.6.1 were used to assess CDR3 homology. TCRdb ran its own pipeline on the public reads, namely fastp trimming at Q25 and MiXCR clone calling, and kept in-frame beta chains. Every CDR3 protein is listed once, alongside the most common genes and DNA of its rows. These V and J calls originate from TCRdb's pipeline instead of the authors' own analysis. The sample includes approximately 23,000 distinct CDR3 sequences, with 35% to 40% observed a single time. In total, the top ten clones hold 25% to 30% of the sample.

Remarks on this clonotype: The antigen it recognizes is unknown. No clone much larger than this one lies a single base away; base qualities are absent.

V drops 0 bases and J drops 10 bases, leaving 15 bases in between. Including the terminal cysteine and phenylalanine, the CDR3 comprises 14 residues. CDR3 DNA is the only sequence kept; it has 42 bases, read in frame from the first base. The germline V gene supplies CDR1 LGHNA and CDR2 YSLEER. Per the publication, the time point label means: late sampling 161 to 241 days after vaccination in a few convalescent patients. This specimen's treatment or condition label, per the study, means: approximately 9-day PBMC culture with coronavirus spike peptide pools or control peptides (ViraFEST assay). The study used the ViraFEST assay, which expanded antigen-specific T cells with peptide pools and then identified expanded clonotypes by TCR sequencing. The positive SARS-CoV-2 PCR tests of the convalescent patients were dated from March to December 2020, before the Alpha, Beta and Delta variants emerged in the United States. Roughly 2 million PBMCs per well were cultured in IMDM with roughly 5.2% human AB serum and approximately 10 IU/ml IL-2, plus 10 ug/ml peptide pools. Half of the culture medium was replaced with fresh IL-2-containing medium on days 3 and 7. After approximately eleven days of culture, CD4+ T cells were isolated by negative selection with the EasySep CD4+ T cell isolation kit. Ficoll-Paque Plus gradient centrifugation was used to isolate PBMCs from whole blood, and the isolated PBMCs were then either used fresh or cryopreserved at -140C. Each culture condition was generally run in triplicate wells.

Sequenced here: CD4+ T cells from blood, cultured in vitro, sampled about 7 months after SARS-CoV-2 vaccination. The chain uses TRBV4-3 and TRBJ1-2; no confident D gene assignment can be made. This clonotype originated in a human donor who had recovered from COVID-19. DNA sequence: TGCGCCAGCAGCCAAGACCGGATCCCGTGGGCCTACACCTTC. Its coded protein is CASSQDRIPWAYTF.